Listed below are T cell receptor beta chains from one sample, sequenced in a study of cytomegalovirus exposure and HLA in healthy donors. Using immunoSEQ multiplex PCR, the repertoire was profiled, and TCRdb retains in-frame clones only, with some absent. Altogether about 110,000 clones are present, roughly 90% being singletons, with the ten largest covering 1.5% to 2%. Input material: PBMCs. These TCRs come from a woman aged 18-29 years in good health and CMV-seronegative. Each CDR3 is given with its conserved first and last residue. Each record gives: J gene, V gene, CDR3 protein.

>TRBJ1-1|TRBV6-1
CASSPRTGLNTEAFF
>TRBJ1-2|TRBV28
CASSLIPDNYGYTF
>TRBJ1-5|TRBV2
CASRYGSANQPQHF
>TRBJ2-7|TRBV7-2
CASSLAGTGTYEQYF
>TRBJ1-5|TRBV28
CASRTGWSQPQHF
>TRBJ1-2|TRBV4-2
CASSPGDSFNYGYTF
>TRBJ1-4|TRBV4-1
CASSQVGGGFGEKLFF
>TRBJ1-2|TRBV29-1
CSVLYYGYTF
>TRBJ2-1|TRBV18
CASSPRLQGAFNEQFF
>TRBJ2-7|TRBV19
CASSTGTGGSYEQYF
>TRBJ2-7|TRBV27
CASSPGSEQYF
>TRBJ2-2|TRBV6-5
CASSYAEAGELFF
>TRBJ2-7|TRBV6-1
CAISQGPYEQYF
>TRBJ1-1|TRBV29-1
CSVGDSWTEAFF
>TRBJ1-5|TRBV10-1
CASSEAPNQPQHF
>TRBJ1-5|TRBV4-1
CASSSDRNQPQHF
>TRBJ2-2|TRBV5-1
CASRNPGVEMDTGELFF
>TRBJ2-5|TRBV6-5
CASSYSTSGGETQYF
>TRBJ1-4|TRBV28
CASSPDSLATNEKLFF
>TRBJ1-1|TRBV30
CAWSASGQVPMNTEAFF
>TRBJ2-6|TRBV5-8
CASSLGVSSGANVLTF
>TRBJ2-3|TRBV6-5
CASSRRGQLTDTQYF
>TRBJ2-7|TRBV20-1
CSAGTDYEQYF
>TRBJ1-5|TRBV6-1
CASSSRQGESQPQHF
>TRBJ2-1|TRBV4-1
CASSQGGGGRALDEQFF
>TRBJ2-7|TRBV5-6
CASSRRTGGDYEQYF
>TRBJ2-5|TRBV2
CASRTRGGGPVSETQYF
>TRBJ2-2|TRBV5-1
CASGPPLTGELFF
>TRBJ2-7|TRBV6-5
CASSSGQGLREQYF
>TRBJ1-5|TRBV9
CASSPGGEPNQPQHF
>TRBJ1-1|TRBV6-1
CASSEGQGPDTEAFF
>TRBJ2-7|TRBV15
CATSRRDRLDEQYF
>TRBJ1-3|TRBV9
CASIPRQYGNTIYF
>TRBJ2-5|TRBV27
CATYAREGEGTQYF
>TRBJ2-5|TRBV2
CASSRRVGRGETQYF
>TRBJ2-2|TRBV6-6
CASSPTGLGGELFF